What follows is one T cell receptor (beta chain) and its context. These data originate in a study of blood T cell repertoires in COVID-19. TCRdb's copy holds only in-frame clones and misses some; the assay was immunoSEQ multiplex PCR. The sample consists of 110,000 to 150,000 clones, 75% to 90% of them appearing once. The CDR3 extends over 16 amino acids. CDR1 and CDR2 from the germline V gene are SGHTA and FQGNSA. Deletions cut 5 bases from V and 0 bases from J, with 14 bases between. The sequence was collected from a woman aged 55-75 years with active COVID-19. Sequences were obtained from peripheral blood. The chain uses TRBV7-2 and TRBJ1-3; D perhaps matches TRBD1 (6 bases). The CDR3 DNA follows: TGTGCCAGCAGCCCGCACAGGGTCCCCTCTGGAAACACCATATATTTT. It translates to CASSPHRVPSGNTIYF.